This T cell receptor beta chain came from a study of T cells in Graves' hyperthyroidism and ophthalmopathy. Study-level information: Before treatment of any kind, peripheral blood was taken at initial diagnosis.

The study's findings and limits: Most thyroid clonotypes expanded above 0.001 were also detected in blood.

The CDR3 regions of TCR beta were amplified from RNA transcripts. The TCR CDR3 was amplified in a first-round RT-PCR using the HTBI primer set. MiXCR, applied by TCRdb to the multiplex PCR reads, yields one record per CDR3 protein. The data hold about 410,000 distinct CDR3 sequences, with roughly 15% observed a single time. From germline, CDR1 is DFQATT and CDR2 SNEGSKA (reference sequence). V lost 5 bases and J lost 0; bases outside the gene matches: 3. The CDR3 contains 14 residues. Comment on this clonotype: Its antigen remains unknown.

The J gene is TRBJ1-2, the V gene TRBV20-1, with 10 bases lining up with TRBD1. The sequence came from a woman aged 30 to 39 with Graves' ophthalmopathy. The sample taken for sequencing was blood. The CDR3 DNA sequence: TGCAGTGCTCTGACAGGGGGCCCTAACTATGGCTACACCTTC. It encodes CSALTGGPNYGYTF.